A single sample gave rise to the 8 T cell receptor beta chains below, sequenced in a study of control samples from healthy donors and cancer patients. Some clones are missing from TCRdb's copy, which holds only in-frame ones; the method was immunoSEQ multiplex PCR. The sample shows some 73,000 clones, around 95% of them seen only once. The sequencing input was blood. The source is a woman aged 35 to 49 in good health.

The chain has TRBV7-9 and TRBJ1-2, with no clear D. CDR1 and CDR2 (germline): SEHNR, FQNEAQ (reference sequence). V was clipped by 1 base and J by 0 bases, with 9 bases between them. The CDR3 consists of 15 residues. The CDR3 DNA reads TGTGCCAGCAGCTTAGTGAATGCAGCTAACTATGGCTACACCTTC. Translation gives CASSLVNAANYGYTF.

The gene calls are TRBV18 and TRBJ1-3; 7 bases fit TRBD1. The V and J ends lost 3 bases and 4 bases, in that order; junction bases with no gene match: 6. Germline values: CDR1 KGHSH, CDR2 LQKENI. The CDR3 spans 15 residues. The CDR3 region is CASSPMTGTGNTIYF. CDR3 DNA: TGTGCCAGCTCACCGATGACAGGGACGGGAAACACCATATATTTT.

The chain uses TRBV7-8 and TRBJ2-7, with 7 bases that match TRBD2. CDR1 SGHVS and CDR2 FQNEAQ come from the germline V gene. V was pared by 11 bases and J by 2 bases, with 6 bases of the junction left unmatched. The CDR3 length is 12 residues. The CDR3 nucleotides read TGTGCCTCAAGGACTAGGGCCTACGAGCAGTACTTC. This gives the protein CASRTRAYEQYF.

Remarks on this clone: One junction end does not reproduce the germline sequence, and a read error may be involved. The gene calls are TRBV12-3 or TRBV12-4 and TRBJ1-1; 8 bases are shared with TRBD1. The CDR3 runs to 13 residues. In DNA, the CDR3 is TGTGCCAGCAGCCGGACAGGGAACTCTGAAGCTTTCTTT. Its translation: CASSRTGNSEAFF.

V is TRBV19 and J is TRBJ2-1; the D is unclear. This CDR3 is 13 amino acids long. Germline CDR1 LNHDA, CDR2 SQIVND (reference sequence). V dropped 4 bases and J dropped 6 bases, with 10 bases sitting between them. The CDR3, as DNA: TGTGCCAGTAGTACGGGCCCGGGCAATGAGCAGTTCTTC. Its protein is CASSTGPGNEQFF.

The chain has TRBV10-3 and TRBJ1-2; 8 bases fit TRBD1. The CDR3 loop spans 13 amino acids. Germline CDR1 reads ENHRY; CDR2 reads SYGVKD. J was trimmed by 8 bases and V by 7 bases; bases with no gene match: 9. CDR3 bases: TGTGCCATCAATGCGGACAGGGAAAGCGGCTACACCTTC. Its protein product is CAINADRESGYTF.

The rearrangement joins TRBV7-2 to TRBJ1-1; no reliable D call. This CDR3 comprises 15 residues. V was trimmed by 1 base and J by 5 bases, leaving 14 bases between them. Germline CDR1 reads SGHTA; CDR2 reads FQGNSA. The CDR3 reads CASSLGKLGRTEAFF. The CDR3 DNA sequence: TGTGCCAGCAGCTTAGGGAAGTTGGGGAGGACTGAAGCTTTCTTT.

The CDR3 coding sequence is TGTGCCAGCAGCCAAGGTAGTATATCGGGCCAGCCCCAGCATTTT. Translating gives CASSQGSISGQPQHF. The chain uses TRBV3-1 (or the pseudogene TRBV3-2) and TRBJ1-5; D unclear. V lost 1 base, J lost 7 bases, and 14 bases lay in between. Germline V lookup: CDR1 LGHDT, CDR2 YNNKEL (reference sequence). This CDR3 comprises 15 residues.